The sequence of this T cell receptor (beta chain) was determined in a study of TIL therapy for anti-PD-1-resistant metastatic lung cancer. Whole-study context: Median tumor PD-L1 proportion score was under 7.5%.

Described time point: pre-treatment sample, taken before nivolumab and TIL therapy. The immunoSEQ assay was v3. Clones were read by immunoSEQ multiplex PCR, and TCRdb kept only the in-frame ones, dropping some. Here the sample spans just under 60,000 clones, 73% being singletons. This clone turned up a few times. Looked up from germline, CDR1 is MNHEY and CDR2 is SVGAGI. This CDR3 spans 14 amino acids. Trimming took 6 bases from V and 5 from J, leaving 17 bases between them. The sequence was obtained from a person aged 25 to 79 with non-small cell lung cancer. The rearrangement joins TRBV6-5 to TRBJ2-7; D remains unclear. The sample consisted of blood, taken at baseline. CDR3 nucleotides: TGTGCCAGCAGACCCGGATTAAATAGTGACGAGCAGTACTTC. The encoded protein is CASRPGLNSDEQYF.